This TCR beta chain was retrieved from a study of somatic mutations in cytotoxic T cells in rheumatoid arthritis. Study background: Selected populations of V beta antibody-stained T cells underwent flow sorting at nearly 100% purity; these encompassed V beta1+ cells subjected to TCRB sequencing. Study results and caveats: Nothing was done to adjust for multiple comparisons when TRBV07 showed up slightly less in rheumatoid arthritis patients. Neither rheumatoid arthritis patients nor age-matched healthy controls had significantly different CD8+ T-cell clonality from the other group.

Clones were read by immunoSEQ multiplex PCR, and TCRdb kept only the in-frame ones, dropping some. The sample includes 15,000 to 20,000 clones, roughly 87% of them seen just once. Positive magnetic bead selection separated CD4+ and CD8+ cells, and flow cytometry confirmed purity. The germline V and J ends were trimmed by 3 bases and 6 bases, with 18 bases remaining between them. CDR1 and CDR2 (germline): SGHVS, FQNEAQ. The CDR3 has 16 residues. This clone was detected once. The target antigen is unknown. The gene calls are TRBV7-8 and TRBJ2-1, with D perhaps assigned TRBD1 or TRBD2 (5 bases each). Source material: CD8+ T cells sorted from blood. The TCR sequence derives from an adult with rheumatoid arthritis. CDR3: CASSFKGPPPGNEQFF. Written as DNA, the CDR3 is TGTGCCAGCAGCTTTAAGGGACCCCCTCCAGGCAATGAGCAGTTCTTC. Variable domain in full (rest from reference TRBV7-8 and TRBJ2-1): GAGVSQSPRYKVAKRGQDVALRCDPISGHVSLFWYQQALGQGPEFLTYFQNEAQLDKSGLPSDRFFAERPEGSVSTLKIQRTQQEDSAVYLCASSFKGPPPGNEQFFGPGTRLTVL.